This T cell receptor (beta chain) was recovered during a study of blood T cell repertoires in COVID-19 (dated by TCRdb to the early 2020s). Regarding the study in general: The collaborator samples originated in the United States, Italy and Spain and spanned the acute and convalescent phases of COVID-19. Samples were obtained from the ongoing ImmuneRACE study (first 160 participants) and from over 1,000 subjects provided by 6 global collaborators. The sample metadata nearly always contained a de-identified subject ID, COVID-19 status, age in years and sex. The repertoires were released in a freely available public database meant as a resource for research on the immune response to SARS-CoV-2. Subjects who had been exposed to COVID-19, were actively infected with it, or had recovered from it provided the deeply sampled blood TCRbeta repertoires that made up the dataset. The prospective study material was composed of cDNA or gDNA derived from T cells, B-cell-depleted T cells, or PBMCs. Where HLA class I and class II types were available, the types were taken from metadata supplied by the sample provider, not from assay-based typing.

A note on this clone: The antigen it binds to is not known. Base qualities are not at hand, and no much larger clone is one base apart.

Another Seattle source contributed samples from volunteer blood donors who had recovered from COVID-19. The collaborating institutions used their own protocols to collect whole blood in K2EDTA tubes. Collaborator samples were shipped for TCRbeta analysis as frozen whole blood, isolated PBMCs, or DNA extracted from either sample type. TCRbeta CDR3 regions were amplified from genomic DNA using the immunoSEQ Assay, a bias-controlled multiplex PCR. Turning to the authors' computational methods: The number of nucleated cells in each sample was estimated by amplification of reference gene primers within the assay. To quantify the absolute abundance of each unique TCRbeta CDR3 rearrangement, sequence reads were collapsed and filtered. For each sample, productive Simpson clonality was calculated as the square root of Simpson's diversity index over productive rearrangements. TCRdb took this table from immuneACCESS and kept in-frame rearrangements with V and J called. Such tables lack part of the clones; where checked against another copy, unresolved V genes explain under half of the gap, and the rest is unexplained. V and J calls and clone size follow that table, whereas D and trimming were derived from the DNA. This sample gives about 220,000 clones in total; around four fifths of them show up just once. The top ten clonotypes cover roughly 5.3% of the sample.

The research as a whole found: The amount of clinical and demographic metadata varied by source and participant and was provided uncurated.

Sample: peripheral blood. The sequence came from a woman between 55 and 75 years old who had recovered from COVID-19.

The DNA sequence is given as TGTGCCAGCTCACCACCGGGACAGGGATCCGGCACTGAAGCTTTCTTT. This translates into CASSPPGQGSGTEAFF. Here the chain combines TRBV18 and TRBJ1-1, with 9 bases in between that match TRBD1. The germline V gene yields KGHSH for CDR1 and LQKENI for CDR2. From the cysteine through the phenylalanine, the CDR3 covers 16 amino acids. Just CDR3 DNA is preserved here, 48 bases in frame from base 1. V trim: 0 bases; J trim: 4 bases; unmatched bases: 6.